This TCR beta chain emerged from a study of T-cell reconstitution after alpha-beta-depleted transplantation in children (dated by TCRdb to 2016 to 2018). In the study overall: The study quantitatively tracked T-cell immune reconstitution after TCRalphabeta/CD19-depleted allogeneic hematopoietic cell transplantation in children using TCR repertoire profiling.

This clonotype was counted ten times or more. Its antigen has not been determined. Qualities for individual bases were not recorded, and no much larger clone is one base off. V ends up 6 bases short and J 2 bases short, with an unmatched junction base count of 7. From the germline V gene, CDR1 is MDHEN and CDR2 is SYDVKM. From the cysteine up to the phenylalanine, the CDR3 has a length of 15 residues. Of all the DNA, just the CDR3 is kept, 45 bases in frame from base 1. The library was prepared using PCR. The data were produced on an Illumina HiSeq 2500. TCR library preparation used molecular barcoding, with unique molecular identifiers applied to normalize quantification of the TCRbeta repertoire. TCRdb reprocessed the public reads (quality trimming at Q25 with fastp, clone calling with MiXCR) and kept in-frame beta chains. Rows are combined by CDR3 protein, so each entry shows the most common genes and DNA. The sample profile shows roughly 100,000 distinct CDR3 sequences; roughly 8% of them were found once. The ten most abundant clones make up 5.5% to 8% of the sample.

The specimen was PBMCs from the stem cell graft donor, collected from the stem cell graft. The source of this sequence is a human donor who donated a stem cell graft to a child with congenital amegakaryocytic thrombocytopenia. The rearranged chain carries TRBV28 and TRBJ1-2; 9 of the junction bases match TRBD1. For the CDR3, the sequence is CASRGTGGANYGYTF. The base sequence is TGTGCCAGCAGGGGCACAGGGGGCGCCAACTATGGCTACACCTTC.